The rows below give T cell receptor beta chains drawn from one sample of a study of T cell changes during pregnancy in multiple sclerosis. Repertoires were generated with immunoSEQ multiplex PCR, while TCRdb's copy carries only in-frame clones and drops some. The data show approximately 93,000 clones, 75% to 95% seen once. Sequences were derived from peripheral blood, sampled before pregnancy. Every receptor here comes from a female donor with multiple sclerosis, enrolled in a pregnancy study. CDR3s include the opening cysteine and the closing phenylalanine or tryptophan. A D gene is named only where the DNA matches it firmly. Size is omitted from some rows. Given values are once, few, many or a class for expanded clones.

v_gene	abundance	d_gene	j_gene	CDR3aa	CDR3nt
TRBV6-5	-	-	TRBJ2-1	CASSSPGHLKQFF	TGTGCCAGCAGTTCCCCGGGACACCTCAAGCAGTTCTTC
TRBV2	-	-	TRBJ1-5	CASSELSNQPQHF	TGTGCCAGCAGTGAGTTAAGCAATCAGCCCCAGCATTTT
TRBV7-9	-	TRBD2	TRBJ2-1	CASSSREITFF	TGTGCCAGCAGCTCGCGGGAGATTACGTTCTTC
TRBV5-4	-	-	TRBJ2-7	CASSLAAGVGSEQYF	TGTGCCAGCAGCTTGGCCGCAGGGGTAGGAAGCGAGCAGTACTTC
TRBV2	-	-	TRBJ2-5	CASTEGGLRETQYF	TGTGCCAGCACCGAGGGGGGGCTAAGGGAGACCCAGTACTTC
TRBV6-5	-	-	TRBJ2-5	CASSGAAQETQYF	TGTGCCAGCTCCGGAGCAGCCCAAGAGACCCAGTACTTC
TRBV27	-	TRBD1	TRBJ1-5	CASSKQGVGQPQHF	TGTGCCAGCAGTAAACAGGGGGTCGGTCAGCCCCAGCATTTT
TRBV5-1	-	-	TRBJ1-1	CASTRDTEAFF	TGCGCCAGCACCCGAGACACTGAAGCTTTCTTT
TRBV30	-	-	TRBJ2-7	CAWSVLGAGEQYF	TGTGCCTGGAGTGTACTAGGAGCCGGCGAGCAGTACTTC
TRBV4-2	-	TRBD2	TRBJ2-5	CASSQGGSGTQETQYF	TGTGCCAGCAGCCAAGGTGGTAGCGGGACCCAAGAGACCCAGTACTTC
TRBV7-3	-	TRBD1	TRBJ1-1	CASSSQTGEGTEAFF	TGTGCCAGCAGCTCTCAAACAGGGGAAGGCACTGAAGCTTTCTTT
TRBV4-1	-	-	TRBJ2-1	CASSQDTGEDNEQFF	TGCGCCAGCAGCCAGGATACAGGGGAGGACAATGAGCAGTTCTTC
TRBV2	-	-	TRBJ1-5	CASSEGQGKVQPQHF	TGTGCCAGCAGTGAAGGTCAGGGTAAGGTACAGCCCCAGCATTTT
TRBV12-5	-	TRBD2	TRBJ2-5	CASGPRLAGAKETQYF	TGTGCTAGTGGTCCCCGACTAGCGGGGGCCAAAGAGACCCAGTACTTC
TRBV27	-	-	TRBJ1-5	CASRARASNQPQHF	TGTGCCAGCAGGGCCAGGGCTAGCAATCAGCCCCAGCATTTT
TRBV2	-	TRBD1	TRBJ2-1	CASSLRGQSRYNEQFF	TGTGCCAGCAGCCTCAGGGGGCAGTCCCGATACAATGAGCAGTTCTTC
TRBV2	-	TRBD1	TRBJ1-3	CASSGDRVLRNTIYF	TGTGCCAGCAGTGGGGACAGGGTTCTAAGAAACACCATATATTTT
TRBV28	-	TRBD2	TRBJ2-3	CASTTPSGRTDTQYF	TGTGCCAGCACCACCCCTAGCGGGCGCACAGATACGCAGTATTTT
TRBV28	-	TRBD1	TRBJ2-3	CASSLQGDGTDTQYF	TGTGCCAGCAGTTTACAGGGGGACGGCACAGATACGCAGTATTTT
TRBV18	once	TRBD1	TRBJ1-1	CASSPRTGIIEAFF	TGTGCCAGCTCACCACGGACAGGGATAATTGAAGCTTTCTTT
TRBV7-2	-	-	TRBJ2-5	CASSIIQQETQYF	TGTGCCAGCAGCATCATACAACAAGAGACCCAGTACTTC
TRBV19	-	TRBD2	TRBJ2-1	CASSIGTRAEFF	TGTGCCAGTAGTATTGGGACTAGGGCGGAGTTCTTC
TRBV7-8	-	-	TRBJ2-3	CASSLAKAPTDTQYF	TGTGCCAGCAGCCTAGCGAAAGCCCCCACAGATACGCAGTATTTT
TRBV18	-	TRBD1	TRBJ1-1	CASSPKQGGNTEAFF	TGTGCCAGCTCACCGAAACAGGGGGGGAACACTGAAGCTTTCTTT